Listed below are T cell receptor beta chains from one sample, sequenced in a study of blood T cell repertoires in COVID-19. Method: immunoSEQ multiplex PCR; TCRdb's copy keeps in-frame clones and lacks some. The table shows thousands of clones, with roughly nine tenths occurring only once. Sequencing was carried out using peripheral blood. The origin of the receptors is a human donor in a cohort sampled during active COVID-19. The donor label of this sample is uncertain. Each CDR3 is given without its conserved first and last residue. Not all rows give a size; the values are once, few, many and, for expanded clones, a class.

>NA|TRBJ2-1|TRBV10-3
AISESTRGTDLDEQF
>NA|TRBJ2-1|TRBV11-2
ASSLAPGVMKSNEQF
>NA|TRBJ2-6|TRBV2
ASKGPGANVLT
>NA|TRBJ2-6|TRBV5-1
ASSSGSGANVLT
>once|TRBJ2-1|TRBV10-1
ASSASSGRADEQF
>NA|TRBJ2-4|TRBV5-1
ASSPGQGARGNIQY
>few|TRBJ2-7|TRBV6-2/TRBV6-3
ASSYPSSYEQY
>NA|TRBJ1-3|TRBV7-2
ASSEPNRGKTGNTIY
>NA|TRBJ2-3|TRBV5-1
ASSLVGARAGGEDH
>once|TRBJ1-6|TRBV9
ASSGTGGFYNSPLH
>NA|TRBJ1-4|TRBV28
ASSLDRVDEKLF
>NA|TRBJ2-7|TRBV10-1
ASKIAGGSYEQY
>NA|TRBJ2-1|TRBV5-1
ASSLLSGGALNEQF
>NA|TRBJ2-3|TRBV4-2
ASSQASSGSSTDTQY
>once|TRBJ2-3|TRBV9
ASSLRTSGGADTQY
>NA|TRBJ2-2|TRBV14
ASSQLDYTGELF
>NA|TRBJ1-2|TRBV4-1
ASRPVGTVQYYGYT
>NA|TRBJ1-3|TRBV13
ASRLHGKALGNTIY
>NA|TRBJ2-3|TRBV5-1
ASSRDRDRDTQY
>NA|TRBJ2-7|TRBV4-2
ASSQDLRVEQY
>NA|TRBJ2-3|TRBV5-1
ASSSGQGAFPDTQY
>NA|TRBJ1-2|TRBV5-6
ASSRLDRGHGYT
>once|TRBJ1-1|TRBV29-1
SVEGQGIRTEAF
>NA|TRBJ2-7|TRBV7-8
ASSSLAGGSYEQY
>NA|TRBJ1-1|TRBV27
ASSLSTANTEAF
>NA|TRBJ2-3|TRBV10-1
ASSGTAVSDTQY
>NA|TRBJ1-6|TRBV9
ASSGTPGQGDSPLH
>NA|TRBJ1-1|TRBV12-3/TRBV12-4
ASIGVSTEAF
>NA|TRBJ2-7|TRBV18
ASSTDRGLPGEQY
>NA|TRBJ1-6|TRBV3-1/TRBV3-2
ASSQATMEGSLH
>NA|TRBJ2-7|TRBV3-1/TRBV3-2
ASSRSAGRYYEQY
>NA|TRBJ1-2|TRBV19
ASSLRDTNYGYT
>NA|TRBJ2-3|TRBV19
ASSPPGQGARVTQY
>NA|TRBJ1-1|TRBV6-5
ASSTRQVGNTEAF
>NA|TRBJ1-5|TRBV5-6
ASSFLLSNQPQH
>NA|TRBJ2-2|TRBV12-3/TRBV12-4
ASSLGQTGELF
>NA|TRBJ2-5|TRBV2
ASTLGALKETQY
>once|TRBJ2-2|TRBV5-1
ASSQNTGELF
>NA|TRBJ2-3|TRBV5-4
ASSSQGVTDTQY
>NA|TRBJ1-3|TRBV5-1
ASSLSGYGNTIY
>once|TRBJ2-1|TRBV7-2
ASRQRLALVNEQF
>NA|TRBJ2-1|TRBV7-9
ASSQKRLADYNEQF
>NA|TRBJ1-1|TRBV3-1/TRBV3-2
ASSRVQGNTEAF